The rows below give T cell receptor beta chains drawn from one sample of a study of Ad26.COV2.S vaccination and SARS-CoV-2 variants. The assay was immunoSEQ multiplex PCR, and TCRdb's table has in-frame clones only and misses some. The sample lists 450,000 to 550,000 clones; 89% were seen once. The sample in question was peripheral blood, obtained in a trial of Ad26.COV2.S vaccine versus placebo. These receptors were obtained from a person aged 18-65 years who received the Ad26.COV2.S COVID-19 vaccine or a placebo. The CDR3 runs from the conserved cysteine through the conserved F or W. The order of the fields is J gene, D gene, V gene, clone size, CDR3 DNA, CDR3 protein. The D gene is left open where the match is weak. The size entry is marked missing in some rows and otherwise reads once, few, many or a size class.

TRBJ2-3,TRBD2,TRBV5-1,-,TGCGCCAGTCGGACTAGCGGGGGGTGGGATACGCAGTATTTT,CASRTSGGWDTQYF
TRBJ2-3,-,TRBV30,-,TGTGCCTGGAGTAGAGGCGGACAGCGCACAGATACGCAGTATTTT,CAWSRGGQRTDTQYF
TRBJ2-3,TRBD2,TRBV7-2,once,TGTGCCAGCAGCTTACCCGGACTAGCGGGAGCAGATACGCAGTATTTT,CASSLPGLAGADTQYF
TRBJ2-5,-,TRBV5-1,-,TGCGCCAGCAGCTTTCCGGGAGAAGAGACCCAGTACTTC,CASSFPGEETQYF
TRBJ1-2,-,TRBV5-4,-,TGTGCCAGCAGCTTGGACAAATCTAACTATGGCTACACCTTC,CASSLDKSNYGYTF
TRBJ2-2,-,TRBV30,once,TGTGCCTGGAGAACCGCTCGCGGCACCGGGGAGCTGTTTTTT,CAWRTARGTGELFF
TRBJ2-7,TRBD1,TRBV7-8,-,TGTGCCAGCAGTTCGACAGGGAGCGACTCCTACGAGCAGTACTTC,CASSSTGSDSYEQYF
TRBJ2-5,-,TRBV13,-,TGTGCCAGCAGCCCCACGTACCAAGAGACCCAGTACTTC,CASSPTYQETQYF
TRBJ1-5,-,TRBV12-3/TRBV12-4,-,TGTGCCAGCAGTTTAATCCGTCAGCCCCAGCATTTT,CASSLIRQPQHF
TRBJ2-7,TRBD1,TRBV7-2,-,TGTGCCAGCAGCTTAGCGCCAGGGGGCGAGCAGTACTTC,CASSLAPGGEQYF
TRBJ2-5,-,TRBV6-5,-,TGTGCCAGCACCCCCCTAGCGATAGAGACCCAGTACTTC,CASTPLAIETQYF
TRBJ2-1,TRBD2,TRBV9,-,TGTGCCAGCGGACTAGCGGGAGGGGACTACAATGAGCAGTTCTTC,CASGLAGGDYNEQFF
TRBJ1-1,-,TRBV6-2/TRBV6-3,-,TGTGCCAGCAGTTCGCAAAGGGGCACTGAAGCTTTCTTT,CASSSQRGTEAFF
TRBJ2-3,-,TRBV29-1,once,TGCAGCGCCCAACTTGGCACAGATACGCAGTATTTT,CSAQLGTDTQYF
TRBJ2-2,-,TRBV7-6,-,TGTGCCAGCAGCTTAGAGGCAGATCACCGGGAGCTGTTTTTT,CASSLEADHRELFF
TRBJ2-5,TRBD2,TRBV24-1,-,TGTGCCACCAGTGATTTCCTCGGGACTAGCGCGGAAGAGACCCAGTACTTC,CATSDFLGTSAEETQYF
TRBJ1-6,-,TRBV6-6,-,TGTGCCAGCGCATTAGGGACTCTCAATAATTCACCCCTCCACTTT,CASALGTLNNSPLHF
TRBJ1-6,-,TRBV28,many,TGTGCCAGCAGTTTCGTCGGCAGGGGCTCCTATAATTCACCCCTCCACTTT,CASSFVGRGSYNSPLHF
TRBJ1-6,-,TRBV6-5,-,TGTGCCAGCAGTTACCGTAGAGACAGGCCCAATTCACCCCTCCACTTT,CASSYRRDRPNSPLHF
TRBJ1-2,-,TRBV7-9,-,TGTGCCAGCAGCTTCAACGGGCCCCACTATGGCTACACCTTC,CASSFNGPHYGYTF
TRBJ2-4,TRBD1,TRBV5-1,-,TGCGCCAGCAGCTTGACTCTACTCACCCGGGACAGTGAAAACATTCAGTACTTC,CASSLTLLTRDSENIQYF
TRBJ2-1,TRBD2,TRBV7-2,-,TGTGCCAGCAGCCGCCTTTTGGCGGGAGGGCCCAATGAGCAGTTCTTC,CASSRLLAGGPNEQFF
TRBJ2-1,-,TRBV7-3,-,TGTGCCAGCAGCCGGACGTTAAGGGGAGAGCAGTTCTTC,CASSRTLRGEQFF
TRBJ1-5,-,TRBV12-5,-,TGTGCTAGTGGTTCTGGGGGGGTCGGCCAGCCCCAGCATTTT,CASGSGGVGQPQHF
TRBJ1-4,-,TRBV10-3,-,TGTGCCATCAAGGGGGGTACTAATGAAAAACTGTTTTTT,CAIKGGTNEKLFF
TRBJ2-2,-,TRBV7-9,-,TGTGCCAGCAGCTTAACCCCGACTCAAAAAGAGCTGTTTTTT,CASSLTPTQKELFF
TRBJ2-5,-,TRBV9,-,TGTGCCAGCAGCGCCGCGGACATAGCGGAGGGGGCTCAAGAGACCCAGTACTTC,CASSAADIAEGAQETQYF
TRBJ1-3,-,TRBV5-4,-,TGTGCCAGCAGCTTTGGGAGAAGCTCTGGAAACACCATATATTTT,CASSFGRSSGNTIYF
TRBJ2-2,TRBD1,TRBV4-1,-,TGCGCCAGCAGCCAATCCAGACAGGGGGCCCTCACCGGGGAGCTGTTTTTT,CASSQSRQGALTGELFF
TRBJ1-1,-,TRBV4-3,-,TGCGCCAGCAGCCAAGATCCGGGCCTAGGGAACACTGAAGCTTTCTTT,CASSQDPGLGNTEAFF
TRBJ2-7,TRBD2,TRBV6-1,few,TGTGCCAGCAGTGAGAGCGGGGGGGCAAACCCCTACGAGCAGTACTTC,CASSESGGANPYEQYF
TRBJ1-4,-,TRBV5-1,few,TGCGCCAGCGCGGAGACGTCTAATGAAAAACTGTTTTTT,CASAETSNEKLFF